This T cell receptor (beta chain) appears in the sequencing data of a study of T-cell reconstitution after alpha-beta-depleted transplantation in children. Trimming stripped 1 base from V and 7 bases from J, with 12 bases between. The CDR3 sequence is 13 residues long. Looked up from germline, CDR1 is SQVTM and CDR2 is ANQGSEA. The table lists this clonotype with many counts. Researchers prepared the TCRbeta library using unique molecular identifiers, the study reports. TCRdb called the PCR reads again in MiXCR, with one record for every CDR3 protein. The table includes 450,000 to 600,000 distinct CDR3 sequences, roughly 18% detected once.

The sample here was PBMCs from the stem cell graft donor, taken from the stem cell graft. The sequence was collected from a human donor who donated a stem cell graft to a child with acute lymphoblastic leukemia. This sequence joins TRBV29-1 and TRBJ2-3, with D unresolved. The CDR3 region has the DNA TGCAGCGTTGAAGGACCCGCGACCTATACGCAGTATTTT. The encoded protein is CSVEGPATYTQYF.